This T cell receptor (beta chain) was recorded in a study of blood T cell repertoires in COVID-19. Whole-study context: Specimens from acute and convalescent COVID-19 originated in the United States, Italy and Spain. The cDNA or gDNA used as material had been derived from T cells, B-cell-depleted T cells, or PBMCs.

In the authors' methods: Reference gene primers were amplified, and this amplification served to estimate nucleated cell counts. Clones were sequenced by immunoSEQ multiplex PCR, and TCRdb holds only the in-frame ones, with some missing. The V and J calls and the clone size are those of that table, but D and trimming were determined from the DNA. In the table there are about 110,000 clones, under 85% of which are singletons. This clone was picked up a small number of times. This CDR3 region has 14 residues. Trimming left V 6 bases short and J 2 bases short, with 14 bases between. Germline CDR1 reads SGHRS; CDR2 reads YFSETQ.

The rearrangement joins TRBV5-1 to TRBJ1-2, with D possibly matching TRBD1 (5 bases). Sequenced sample: peripheral blood. The source of this sequence is a woman aged 55-69 years with acute or convalescent COVID-19. The chain's CDR3 is CASTLEQGNYGYTF. CDR3 bases: TGCGCCAGCACCCTAGAGCAGGGCAACTATGGCTACACCTTC.